Shown below are 7 T cell receptor beta chains from a single sample sequenced in a study of type 1 and type 2 diabetes patients. The PCR template was genomic DNA. The TCR beta CDR3 region was amplified using 30 forward and 13 reverse primers. TCRdb reprocessed the multiplex PCR reads with MiXCR, giving one entry per CDR3 protein. Altogether 270,000 or so distinct CDR3 sequences are present, around 50% being singletons, with the ten largest covering roughly 13%. The sequenced sample was peripheral blood mononuclear cells (PBMCs). The receptors were sampled from a man aged 18 to 29 with type 2 diabetes.

This clonotype was seen repeatedly, ten times or more. V gene TRBV6-5 combines with J gene TRBJ1-6; unclear D gene. V was trimmed by 5 bases and J by 7 bases, leaving 12 bases between them. CDR1 and CDR2 from the germline V gene are MNHEY and SVGAGI. CDR3 size: 14 residues. The CDR3, as DNA: TGTGCCAGCAGTACCGGTACCCTCAATTCACCCCTCCACTTT. As protein: CASSTGTLNSPLHF.

The chain has TRBV2 and TRBJ2-7; D gene uncertain. The germline V and J ends were trimmed by 5 bases and 0 bases, with 14 bases remaining between them. Germline CDR1 SNHLY, CDR2 FYNNEI. CDR3 length: 15 residues. The CDR3 protein is CASSPGPTVSYEQYF. The CDR3, as DNA: TGTGCCAGCAGTCCTGGACCTACCGTCTCCTACGAGCAGTACTTC.

In its sample, this clonotype was seen a few times. This rearrangement joins TRBV5-1 to TRBJ1-2, with D possibly matching TRBD1 (5 bases). The CDR3 totals 12 residues. Germline V CDR1 and CDR2: SGHRS, YFSETQ. Trimming pared 5 bases from V and 6 bases from J, leaving 11 bases between. The CDR3, as DNA: TGCGCCAGCAGGACAACGGACAATGGCTACACCTTC. Its protein is CASRTTDNGYTF.

The genes are TRBV6-1 and TRBJ1-1; 12 bases agree with TRBD1. V shed 2 bases, J shed 8 bases, and the junction held 6 bases outside the gene matches. The CDR3 is made up of 15 amino acids. CDR1 and CDR2 from the germline V gene are MNHNS and SASEGT. The CDR3 DNA sequence: TGTGCCAGCAGTGAATTGCGGGACAGGGGGCAGGAAGCTTTCTTT. It translates to CASSELRDRGQEAFF.

In the case of this clonotype: As the CDR3 is not closed by the conserved phenylalanine or tryptophan, this likely results from a read error. V and J are TRBV5-6 and TRBJ2-7; 7 bases are a match to TRBD1. The trim removed 2 bases at V and 2 bases at J, leaving 7 bases unmatched. In germline, CDR1 is SGHDT, CDR2 YYEEEE. This CDR3 is built from 15 residues. DNA for the CDR3: TGTGCCAGCAGCTTCTCCGGACAGGAGACCTACGAGCAGTACTCC. This sequence encodes CASSFSGQETYEQYS.

The count of this clonotype is one. The rearrangement uses TRBV20-1 and TRBJ1-1; 10 positions agree with TRBD1. The CDR3 totals 12 residues. The germline V gene has CDR1 DFQATT and CDR2 SNEGSKA (reference sequence). V lost 4 bases to trimming and J lost 6 bases; unmatched junction nucleotides: 2. The CDR3 sequence is CSATDRGSEAFF. As DNA, the CDR3 is TGCAGTGCTACGGACAGGGGGTCTGAAGCTTTCTTT.

The chain uses TRBV7-3 and TRBJ1-2; TRBD1 might be the D (5 bases). The length of the CDR3 is 14 residues. Trimming took 5 bases from V and 4 from J, leaving 14 bases between them. The V gene's germline CDR1 is SGHTA and CDR2 FQGTGA. This chain's CDR3 is CASSPGGGFYGYTF. The CDR3 DNA follows: TGTGCCAGCAGCCCTGGGGGGGGTTTCTATGGCTACACCTTC.